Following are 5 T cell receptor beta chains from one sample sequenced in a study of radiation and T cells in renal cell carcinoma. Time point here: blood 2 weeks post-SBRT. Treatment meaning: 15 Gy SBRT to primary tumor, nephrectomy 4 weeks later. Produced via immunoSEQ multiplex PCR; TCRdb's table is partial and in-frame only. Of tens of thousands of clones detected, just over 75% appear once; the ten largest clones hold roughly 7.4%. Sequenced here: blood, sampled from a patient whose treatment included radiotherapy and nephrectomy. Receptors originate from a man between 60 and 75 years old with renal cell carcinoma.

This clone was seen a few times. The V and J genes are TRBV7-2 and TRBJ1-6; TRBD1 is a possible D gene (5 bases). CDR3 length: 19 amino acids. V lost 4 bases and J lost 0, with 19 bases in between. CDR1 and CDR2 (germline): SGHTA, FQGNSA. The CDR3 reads CASSSPRGREGSYNSPLHF. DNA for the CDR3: TGTGCCAGCAGCTCCCCTCGTGGCAGGGAGGGCTCCTATAATTCACCCCTCCACTTT.

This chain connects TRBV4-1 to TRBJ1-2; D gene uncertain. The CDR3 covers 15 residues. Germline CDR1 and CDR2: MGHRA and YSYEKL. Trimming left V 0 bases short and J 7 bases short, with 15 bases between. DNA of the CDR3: TGCGCCAGCAGCCAAGATTTGCAGCCAGGCAGTGGCTACACCTTC. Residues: CASSQDLQPGSGYTF.

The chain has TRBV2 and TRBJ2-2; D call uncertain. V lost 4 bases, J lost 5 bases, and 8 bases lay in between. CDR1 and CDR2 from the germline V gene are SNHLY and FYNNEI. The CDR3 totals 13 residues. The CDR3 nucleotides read TGTGCCAGCAGTGCTGAGGTTACCGGGGAGCTGTTTTTT. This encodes CASSAEVTGELFF.

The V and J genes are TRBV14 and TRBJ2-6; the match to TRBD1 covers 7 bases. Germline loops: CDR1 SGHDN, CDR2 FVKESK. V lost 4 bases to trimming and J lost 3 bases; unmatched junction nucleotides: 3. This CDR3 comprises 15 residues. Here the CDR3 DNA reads TGTGCCAGCAGCCGACAGGGTCTTGGGGCCAACGTCCTGACTTTC. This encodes CASSRQGLGANVLTF.

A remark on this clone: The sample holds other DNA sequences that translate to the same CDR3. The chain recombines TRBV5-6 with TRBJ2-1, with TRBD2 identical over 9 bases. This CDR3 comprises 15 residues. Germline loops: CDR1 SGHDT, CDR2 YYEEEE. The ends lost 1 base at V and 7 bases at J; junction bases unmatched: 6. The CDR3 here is CASSLIAGVVNEQFF. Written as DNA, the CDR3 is TGTGCCAGCAGCTTGATAGCGGGAGTGGTGAATGAGCAGTTCTTC.